This T cell receptor beta chain was observed in a study of blood T cell repertoires in COVID-19. On the study more broadly: Sites in the United States, Italy and Spain provided acute and convalescent COVID-19 samples. PBMCs, B-cell-depleted T cells, or T cells provided the cDNA or gDNA that made up the material.

How the authors handled the data: How many nucleated cells were present was estimated from reference gene primer amplification. Sequencing was performed with immunoSEQ multiplex PCR; in TCRdb, only in-frame clones are kept and a portion is missing. V and J calls and clone size are given by that table; D and trimming were obtained from the DNA. The sample has about 150,000 clones, 90% seen once; the top ten hold approximately 0.5%. In germline, CDR1 is SGHRS, CDR2 YFSETQ. The CDR3 contains 16 residues. J lost 4 bases, V lost 0 bases, and 7 bases had no gene match. The V gene is TRBV5-1, the J gene TRBJ2-1; TRBD2 matches at 7 bases. The receptor comes from a man in his fifties with acute or convalescent COVID-19. The sample consisted of peripheral blood. The chain's CDR3 is CASSLDGGSAYNEQFF. CDR3 sequence (DNA): TGCGCCAGCAGCTTGGATGGCGGGAGTGCTTACAATGAGCAGTTCTTC.